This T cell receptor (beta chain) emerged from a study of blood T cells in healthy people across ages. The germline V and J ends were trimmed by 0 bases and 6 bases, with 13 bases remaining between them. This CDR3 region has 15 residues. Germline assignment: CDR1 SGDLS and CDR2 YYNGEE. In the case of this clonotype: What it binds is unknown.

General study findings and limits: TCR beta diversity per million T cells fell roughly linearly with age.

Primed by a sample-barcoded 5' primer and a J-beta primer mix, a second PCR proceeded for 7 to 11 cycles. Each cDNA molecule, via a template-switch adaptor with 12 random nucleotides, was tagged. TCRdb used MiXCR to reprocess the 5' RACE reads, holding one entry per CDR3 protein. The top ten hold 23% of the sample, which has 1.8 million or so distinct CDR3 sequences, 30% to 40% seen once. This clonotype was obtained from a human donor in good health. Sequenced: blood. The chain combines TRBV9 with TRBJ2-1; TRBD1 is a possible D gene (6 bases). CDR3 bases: TGTGCCAGCAGCGTAGGAGGGGGATCGGGCAATGAGCAGTTCTTC. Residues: CASSVGGGSGNEQFF.